Shown below are 2 T cell receptor beta chains from a single sample sequenced in a study of blood T cell repertoires in COVID-19. Generated by immunoSEQ multiplex PCR, the TCRdb table keeps only in-frame clones and is missing some. Here the sample spans about 240,000 clones, approximately 80% being singletons. The sequenced material came from peripheral blood. These receptors were taken from a woman over 75 with acute or convalescent COVID-19.

This chain connects TRBV5-4 to TRBJ2-5; D may be TRBD2 (5 bases). V lost 0 bases, J lost 6 bases, and 15 bases lay in between. Germline V gives CDR1 SGHNT, CDR2 YYREEE (reference sequence). CDR3 length equals 15 residues. Here the CDR3 reads CASSLEGRGRKTQYF. The CDR3 DNA reads as TGTGCCAGCAGCTTGGAGGGTCGGGGTCGGAAGACCCAGTACTTC.

The rearrangement joins TRBV2 to TRBJ2-1; D perhaps matches TRBD2 (5 bases). The CDR3 extends over 15 amino acids. Deletions cut 3 bases from V and 4 bases from J, with 13 bases between. Germline V CDR1 and CDR2: SNHLY, FYNNEI. CDR3 DNA sequence: TGTGCCAGCAGTGATACGGGATCGGGGTACAATGAGCAGTTCTTC. Translation: CASSDTGSGYNEQFF.